This T cell receptor (beta chain) appears in the sequencing data of a study of blood T cell repertoires in COVID-19. Study at large: PBMCs, B-cell-depleted T cells, or T cells provided the cDNA or gDNA that made up the material.

Assay used: immunoSEQ multiplex PCR; TCRdb lists only in-frame clones, some missing. Found here are about 170,000 clones, less than 90% of them singletons; the top ten hold approximately 4.4%. The V and J ends lost 3 bases and 3 bases respectively, with 8 bases between them. Germline V CDR1 and CDR2: GTSNPN, SVGIG (reference sequence). The CDR3 consists of 12 residues. Grouping used clinical history reported by participants in a survey and questionnaire. V gene TRBV30 combines with J gene TRBJ1-2; D gene uncertain. This clonotype was obtained from a woman aged 45-65 years who had recovered from COVID-19. Sequencing used PBMCs or T cells enriched from blood (not recorded which). The CDR3 loop is CAWRWTYYGYTF. As DNA, the CDR3 is TGTGCCTGGAGATGGACTTACTATGGCTACACCTTC.